Below are 3 T cell receptor beta chains sequenced from a single sample in a study of post-analysis software for immune sequencing data (dated by TCRdb to the mid-2010s). These receptors' targets are unknown. Study-level results and caveats: Significantly higher frequencies in patients than in controls were found for five or six TRBV segments, including TRBV5-6, TRBV5-1 and TRBV20-1.

The library was produced with PCR. The sample was run on an Illumina HiSeq 2500. To reduce PCR and sequencing biases, unique molecular identifiers were built into the TCR beta cDNA libraries. TCRdb applied fastp at Q25 and MiXCR to the public reads, then kept only in-frame beta chains. Rows are unified per CDR3 protein, each entry keeping the most common DNA and genes. Here the sample has 650,000 to 850,000 distinct CDR3 sequences; approximately 53% occur a single time. The ten biggest clones cover approximately 4.2% of the sample. The material sequenced was blood. These TCRs come from a girl aged 10 to 17 with multiple sclerosis.

This clonotype has more than one count but fewer than ten. The chain recombines TRBV5-1 with TRBJ2-7; TRBD1 aligns across 7 bases. Trimming removed 4 bases from V and 4 bases from J; junction bases left unmatched: 5. The germline gives CDR1 SGHRS, CDR2 YFSETQ. CDR3 size: 13 residues. This chain's CDR3 is CASSATGRYEQYF. In DNA, the CDR3 is TGCGCCAGCAGCGCGACAGGGCGGTACGAGCAGTACTTC.

The chain combines TRBV14 with TRBJ2-1, with D hard to call. Germline V CDR1 and CDR2: SGHDN, FVKESK. V was cut by 3 bases and J by 8 bases, with 14 bases left in between. There are 14 residues in the CDR3. The CDR3 loop reads CASSHDRQIDEQFF. The CDR3 bases are TGTGCCAGCAGCCACGATCGGCAGATCGATGAGCAGTTCTTC.

V usage is TRBV5-6 and J usage is TRBJ2-5, with D tentatively TRBD1 (5 bases). Trimming removed 2 bases from V and 5 bases from J, with 10 bases in between. The V gene's germline CDR1 is SGHDT and CDR2 YYEEEE. This CDR3 has 13 amino acids. The CDR3 sequence: CASSFAGFETQYF. DNA for the CDR3: TGTGCCAGCAGCTTCGCAGGGTTTGAGACCCAGTACTTC.